This TCR beta chain was sequenced for a study of T cells in narcolepsy. Regarding the study as a whole: Autoreactive HCRT-specific and TRIB2-specific clonotypes were marked in same-patient CSF-versus-blood CD4+ comparisons. Autoreactive clonotypes reportedly recurred in blood of same and different patients, not controls.

Assay: immunoSEQ multiplex PCR; the TCRdb copy retains only in-frame clones and omits some. Found here are about 24,000 clones, around 63% of them singletons; the top ten hold about 12%. Note on this clone: The antigen is not known.

This TCR was sampled from a human donor in good health. Sequencing was performed on memory (CD45RA-) CD4+ T cells from blood.

The CDR3 region is CASKGPMSYNEQFF. DNA for the CDR3: TGTGCCAGCAAAGGACCCATGTCCTACAATGAGCAGTTCTTC. The chain has TRBV2 and TRBJ2-1, with unresolved D. Germline CDR1 is SNHLY and CDR2 is FYNNEI. With 7 bases removed from V and 1 base from J, the gap between germline ends came to 11 bases. The CDR3 length is 14 residues. The whole variable domain, remainder taken from reference TRBV2 and TRBJ2-1, is EPEVTQTPSHQVTQMGQEVILRCVPISNHLYFYWYRQILGQKVEFLVSFYNNEISEKSEIFDDQFSVERPDGSNFTLKIRSTKLEDSAMYFCASKGPMSYNEQFFGPGTRLTVL.